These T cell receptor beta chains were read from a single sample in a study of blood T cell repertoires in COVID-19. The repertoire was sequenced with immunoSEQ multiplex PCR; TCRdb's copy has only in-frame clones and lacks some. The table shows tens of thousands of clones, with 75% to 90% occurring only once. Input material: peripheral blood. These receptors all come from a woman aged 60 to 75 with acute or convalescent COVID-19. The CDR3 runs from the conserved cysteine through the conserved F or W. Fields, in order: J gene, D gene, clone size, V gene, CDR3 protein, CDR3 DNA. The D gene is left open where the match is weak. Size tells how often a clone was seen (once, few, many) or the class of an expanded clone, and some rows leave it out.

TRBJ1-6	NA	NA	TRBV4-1	CASSQEGGSYNSPLHF	TGCGCCAGCAGCCAAGAGGGGGGCTCCTATAATTCACCCCTCCACTTT
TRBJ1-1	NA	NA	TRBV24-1	CATSGGGNTEAFF	TGTGCCACCAGTGGCGGGGGGAACACTGAAGCTTTCTTT
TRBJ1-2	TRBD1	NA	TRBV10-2	CASSGTGDYGYTF	TGCGCCAGCTCCGGGACAGGGGATTATGGCTACACCTTC
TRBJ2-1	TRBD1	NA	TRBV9	CASSVRGSPLNNEQFF	TGTGCCAGCAGCGTCAGGGGGTCCCCCTTAAACAATGAGCAGTTCTTC
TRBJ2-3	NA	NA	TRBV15	CATSRDRPGGTDTQYF	TGTGCCACCAGCAGAGACCGACCGGGGGGCACAGATACGCAGTATTTT
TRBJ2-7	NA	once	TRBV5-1	CASRQNGGQYF	TGCGCCAGCAGGCAAAACGGCGGGCAGTACTTC
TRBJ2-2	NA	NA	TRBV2	CATRLDTAGELFF	TGTGCCACCAGACTAGATACGGCCGGGGAGCTGTTTTTT
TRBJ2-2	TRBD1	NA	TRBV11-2	CASSSGQAVAGELFF	TGTGCCAGCAGCTCGGGACAGGCGGTGGCCGGGGAGCTGTTTTTT
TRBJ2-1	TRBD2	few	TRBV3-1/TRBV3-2	CASSQDLLAGGQFF	TGTGCCAGCAGCCAAGATTTGCTAGCGGGAGGGCAGTTCTTC
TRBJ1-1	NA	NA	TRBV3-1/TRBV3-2	CASSQVQENTEAFF	TGTGCCAGCAGCCAAGTACAGGAGAATACTGAAGCTTTCTTT
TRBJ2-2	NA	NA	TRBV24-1	CATSASQVNTGELFF	TGTGCCACCAGTGCCTCACAAGTTAACACCGGGGAGCTGTTTTTT
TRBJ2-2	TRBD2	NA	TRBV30	CAWTSGGASTGELFF	TGTGCCTGGACTTCGGGGGGGGCTAGCACCGGGGAGCTGTTTTTT
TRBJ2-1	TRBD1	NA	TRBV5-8	CASSYWTGGRTGDEQFF	TGTGCCAGCAGCTACTGGACAGGGGGCCGGACAGGGGATGAGCAGTTCTTC
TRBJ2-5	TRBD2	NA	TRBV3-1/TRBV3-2	CASSQGLAGGQETQYF	TGTGCCAGCAGCCAGGGACTAGCGGGTGGACAAGAGACCCAGTACTTC
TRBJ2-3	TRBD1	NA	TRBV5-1	CASSTSGTGGTDTQYF	TGCGCCAGCAGCACCTCCGGGACAGGGGGCACAGATACGCAGTATTTT
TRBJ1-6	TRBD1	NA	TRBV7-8	CASSLRGGDRANSPLHF	TGTGCCAGCAGCTTACGAGGGGGGGACAGGGCAAATTCACCCCTCCACTTT
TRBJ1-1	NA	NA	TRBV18	CASSPPSESGIQAFF	TGTGCCAGCTCACCACCGTCCGAGAGCGGGATACAAGCTTTCTTT
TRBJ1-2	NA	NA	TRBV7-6	CASSLLTGLLRDGYTF	TGTGCCAGCAGCTTGCTGACAGGTTTACTCAGGGATGGCTACACCTTC
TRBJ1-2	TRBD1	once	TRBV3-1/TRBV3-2	CASSPRDRAYGYTF	TGTGCCAGCAGCCCCCGGGACAGGGCGTATGGCTACACCTTC
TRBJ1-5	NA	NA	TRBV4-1	CASSPGQVNQPQHF	TGCGCCAGCAGCCCGGGACAAGTGAATCAGCCCCAGCATTTT
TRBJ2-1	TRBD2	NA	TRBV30	CAWKRGTSISNEQFF	TGTGCCTGGAAACGAGGGACTAGTATTTCGAATGAGCAGTTCTTC
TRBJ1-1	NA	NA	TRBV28	CASSLTTAGGGPEAFF	TGTGCCAGCAGTTTAACCACCGCGGGCGGGGGGCCTGAAGCTTTCTTT
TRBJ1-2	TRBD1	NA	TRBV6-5	CASRTGTEPYYGYTF	TGTGCCAGCAGAACCGGGACAGAACCCTACTATGGCTACACCTTC
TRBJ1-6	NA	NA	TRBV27	CASSLLDSIYNSPLHF	TGTGCCAGCAGTTTGCTGGACAGCATCTATAATTCACCCCTCCACTTT
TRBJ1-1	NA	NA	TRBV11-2	CASSFSLNTEAFF	TGTGCCAGCAGTTTTTCTTTGAACACTGAAGCTTTCTTT
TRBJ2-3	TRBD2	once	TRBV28	CASSPAEGLARRDTQYF	TGTGCCAGCAGTCCCGCCGAGGGACTAGCGAGACGTGATACGCAGTATTTT
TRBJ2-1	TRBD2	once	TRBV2	CASSANLGGNEQFF	TGTGCCAGCAGCGCCAACCTGGGGGGGAATGAGCAGTTCTTC
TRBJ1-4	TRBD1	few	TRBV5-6	CASSPTGTGTLNEKLFF	TGTGCCAGCAGCCCGACCGGGACAGGGACGCTTAATGAAAAACTGTTTTTT
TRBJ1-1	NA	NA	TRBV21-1	CASSKVWTQNTEAFF	TGTGCCAGCAGCAAAGTATGGACACAGAACACTGAAGCTTTCTTT
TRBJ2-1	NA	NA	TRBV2	CASSEMRVRYNEQFF	TGTGCCAGCAGTGAAATGAGAGTTCGATACAATGAGCAGTTCTTC
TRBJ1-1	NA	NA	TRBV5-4	CASSPTLSRSTEAFF	TGTGCCAGCAGCCCTACCCTGTCCCGGAGCACTGAAGCTTTCTTT
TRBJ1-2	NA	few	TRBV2	CASKETGNYGYTF	TGTGCCAGCAAGGAAACAGGGAACTATGGCTACACCTTC
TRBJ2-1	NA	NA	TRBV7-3	CASSPMRTPNEQFF	TGTGCCAGCAGCCCGATGCGAACCCCTAATGAGCAGTTCTTC
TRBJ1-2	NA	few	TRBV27	CASSSKLDGRGLTYYGYTF	TGTGCCAGCAGTTCAAAGCTGGATGGTAGGGGTCTTACCTACTACGGCTACACCTTC
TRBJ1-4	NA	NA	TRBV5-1	CASSEDQGGTNEKLFF	TGCGCCAGCAGCGAGGATCAGGGTGGAACTAATGAAAAACTGTTTTTT
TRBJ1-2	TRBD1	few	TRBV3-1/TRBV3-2	CASSPGQTLGYGYTF	TGTGCCAGCAGCCCGGGACAGACTCTTGGCTATGGCTACACCTTC
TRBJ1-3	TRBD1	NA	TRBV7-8	CASSFDRASGNTIYF	TGTGCCAGCAGCTTCGACAGGGCAAGTGGAAACACCATATATTTT
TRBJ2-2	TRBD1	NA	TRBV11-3	CASSPGQGADGELFF	TGTGCCAGCAGCCCTGGACAGGGGGCCGACGGGGAGCTGTTTTTT
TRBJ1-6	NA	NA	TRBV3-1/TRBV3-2	CASSPNEQVRNSPLHF	TGTGCCAGCAGCCCAAACGAACAGGTGCGGAATTCACCCCTCCACTTT